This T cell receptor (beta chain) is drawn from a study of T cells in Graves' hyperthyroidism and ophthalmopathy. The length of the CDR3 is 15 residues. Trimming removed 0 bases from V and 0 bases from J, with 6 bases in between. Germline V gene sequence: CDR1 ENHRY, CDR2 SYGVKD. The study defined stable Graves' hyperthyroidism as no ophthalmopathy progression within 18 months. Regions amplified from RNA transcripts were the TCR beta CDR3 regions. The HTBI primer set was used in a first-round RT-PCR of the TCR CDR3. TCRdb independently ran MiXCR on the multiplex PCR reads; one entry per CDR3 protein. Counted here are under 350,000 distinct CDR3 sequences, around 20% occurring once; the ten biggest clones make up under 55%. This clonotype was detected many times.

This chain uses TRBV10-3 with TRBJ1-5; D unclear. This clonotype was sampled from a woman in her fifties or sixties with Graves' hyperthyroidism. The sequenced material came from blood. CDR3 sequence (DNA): TGTGCCATCAGTGAGTCGGAGGGTAGCAATCAGCCCCAGCATTTT. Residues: CAISESEGSNQPQHF.